The present T cell receptor (beta chain) was sequenced within a study of blood T cell repertoires in COVID-19 (dated by TCRdb to 2018 to 2021). As for the study more broadly: The collaborator samples originated in the United States, Italy and Spain and spanned the acute and convalescent phases of COVID-19. The prospective study material was composed of cDNA or gDNA derived from T cells, B-cell-depleted T cells, or PBMCs. Deeply sampled blood TCRbeta repertoires from subjects exposed to, actively infected with, or recovered from COVID-19 were included in the dataset. The repertoires were made available in a free public database intended to serve as a resource for research on the immune response to SARS-CoV-2. Samples were obtained from the ongoing ImmuneRACE study (first 160 participants) and from 1,254 subjects provided by 6 global collaborators. The sample metadata nearly always contained a de-identified subject ID, COVID-19 status, age in years and sex. Where available, HLA class I and class II types were obtained from metadata supplied by the sample provider rather than from assay-based typing. Broad study findings and their caveats: How much clinical and demographic metadata was included differed by source and by participant, and the metadata was provided uncurated.

At one collaborating source in Seattle, patients were enrolled during active infection and were followed longitudinally through the course of disease. Whole blood was collected in K2EDTA tubes by collaborating institutions according to the institutions' own protocols. For TCRbeta analysis, collaborator samples were shipped as frozen whole blood, as isolated PBMCs, or as DNA extracted from either sample type. TCRbeta CDR3 regions were amplified from genomic DNA by means of the immunoSEQ Assay, a bias-controlled multiplex PCR. As for how the authors treated the data: Nucleated cell counts per sample were estimated from amplification of reference gene primers within the assay. To quantify the absolute abundance of each unique TCRbeta CDR3 rearrangement, sequence reads were collapsed and filtered. For each sample, productive Simpson clonality was calculated as the square root of Simpson's diversity index across productive rearrangements. TCRdb holds this immuneACCESS table with in-frame rearrangements only. Some clones are missing; in checked studies, unresolved V genes explain under half, and the rest has no known cause. The V and J calls and clone size were taken over from that table, and D and trimming were inferred from the DNA. This sample holds a few hundred thousand clones; roughly 89% were observed only once. Approximately 2.1% of the sample belongs to the ten largest clones.

With regard to this clone: Its antigen remains unidentified. Base qualities are not provided; no much larger clone lies one nucleotide away.

The sample consisted of peripheral blood. The TCR comes from a woman aged 55-70 years with COVID-19, enrolled during active disease.

The CDR3 here reads CASSETSGGNSYNEQFF. The DNA sequence is as follows: TGTGCCAGCAGTGAGACTAGCGGGGGCAATTCCTACAATGAGCAGTTCTTC. The chain is assembled from TRBV2 and TRBJ2-1; 12 central nucleotides agree with TRBD2. The CDR3, from cysteine to phenylalanine, totals 17 residues. Only the CDR3 DNA stays, 51 bases, in frame from base 1. Sequences SNHLY (CDR1) and FYNNEI (CDR2) are obtained from the germline V gene. For this chain, trimming is 3 bases at the V end and 1 base at the J end, and the number of junction bases without a gene match is 4.